This T cell receptor beta chain was obtained from a study of T cell repertoires in cytomegalovirus infection. Study information: From public TCR beta signatures came an indication of both CMV infection and matching HLA type.

This CDR3 region has 20 residues. Trimming took 8 bases from V and 2 from J; bases not matched to a gene: 21. The germline V gene encodes CDR1 MGHRA and CDR2 YSYEKL. One entry per CDR3 protein, called by TCRdb with MiXCR from the reads. The sample has fewer than 200,000 distinct CDR3 sequences, roughly a fifth seen once. The sample was PBMCs. This clonotype was sampled from a human donor in good health (CMV status not recorded). Some clones in this sample may be carry-over from other donors' samples. V gene TRBV4-1 combines with J gene TRBJ2-3; 11 nucleotides align to TRBD2. The CDR3 protein is CASPVRVASGGPGVTDTQYF. The CDR3 DNA follows: TGCGCCAGCCCTGTGAGGGTGGCTAGCGGGGGGCCGGGTGTCACAGATACGCAGTATTTT.